What follows are 16 T cell receptor beta chains derived from one specimen sequenced in a study of CD8+CD57+ T cells in acquired aplastic anemia. Patients chosen for sequencing had CD8+CD57+ cells that had expanded, as shown by flow cytometry. According to the study, genomic DNA was the template for TCR beta VDJ and CDR3 profiling. One entry per CDR3 protein results from TCRdb running MiXCR on the reads. The data hold roughly 200,000 distinct CDR3 sequences, with around 60% observed a single time. Input material: sorted CD4+, CD8+, or CD8+CD57+ T cells (not recorded which) from PBMCs. These receptors all stem from a human donor with aplastic anemia.

At least ten counts were recorded for this clonotype. Just one base apart from a much larger clone, this may be a read error. The rearrangement joins TRBV15 to TRBJ2-6; D uncertain. V lost 5 bases to trimming and J lost 0 bases, with 11 bases between them. The V gene's germline CDR1 is LNHNV and CDR2 YYDKDF (reference sequence). The CDR3 has 16 residues. The CDR3 DNA follows: TGTGCCACCAGCCCCTGGACCGGCTCTGGGGCCAACGTCCTGACTTTC. It specifies CATSPWTGSGANVLTF.

V gene TRBV19 combines with J gene TRBJ1-1, with 7 positions matching TRBD1. Germline-derived CDR1 and CDR2 are LNHDA and SQIVND (reference sequence). Trimming took 3 bases from V and 10 from J; bases not matched to a gene: 14. CDR3 length equals 15 residues. The CDR3 sequence: CASSIPLQGTGGAFF. In nucleotides, the CDR3 is TGTGCCAGTAGTATCCCTCTACAGGGGACGGGAGGAGCTTTCTTT. The full variable domain, in which reference TRBV19 and TRBJ1-1 provide the parts outside the CDR3, is DGGITQSPKYLFRKEGQNVTLSCEQNLNHDAMYWYRQDPGQGLRLIYYSQIVNDFQKGDIAEGYSVSREKKESFPLTVTSAQKNPTAFYLCASSIPLQGTGGAFFGQGTRLTVV.

The rearrangement joins TRBV7-9 to TRBJ1-4; the D gene is possibly TRBD1 (5 bases). Germline-derived CDR1 and CDR2 are SEHNR and FQNEAQ (reference sequence). V shed 2 bases and J shed 8 bases, with 15 bases lying between them. This CDR3 has 15 amino acids. DNA of the CDR3: TGTGCCAGCAGCTTACAGGGAGGGGTTGGGGAAAAACTGTTTTTT. Residues: CASSLQGGVGEKLFF. The full variable domain, with the rest looked up from reference TRBV7-9 and TRBJ1-4, is DTGVSQNPRHKITKRGQNVTFRCDPISEHNRLYWYRQTLGQGPEFLTYFQNEAQLEKSRLLSDRFSAERPKGSFSTLEIQRTEQGDSAMYLCASSLQGGVGEKLFFGSGTQLSVL.

The chain combines TRBV7-9 with TRBJ2-3, with a weak D call TRBD1 (5 bases). The V and J ends lost 1 base and 6 bases respectively, with 8 bases between them. The CDR3 extends over 13 amino acids. Looked up from germline, CDR1 is SEHNR and CDR2 is FQNEAQ (reference sequence). The CDR3 is CASSLGPGDTQYF. CDR3 sequence (DNA): TGTGCCAGCAGCTTAGGCCCAGGGGATACGCAGTATTTT.

The CDR3 loop reads CASRNGGLATQYF. CDR3 DNA: TGTGCCAGCAGGAACGGTGGTTTGGCTACGCAGTATTTT. The gene calls are TRBV7-9 and TRBJ2-3; D unclear. Trimming took off 6 bases at V and 8 bases at J, with 15 bases between the two ends. This CDR3 has 13 amino acids. Germline V gives CDR1 SEHNR, CDR2 FQNEAQ (reference sequence). Drawing the rest from reference TRBV7-9 and TRBJ2-3, the complete variable domain is DTGVSQNPRHKITKRGQNVTFRCDPISEHNRLYWYRQTLGQGPEFLTYFQNEAQLEKSRLLSDRFSAERPKGSFSTLEIQRTEQGDSAMYLCASRNGGLATQYFGPGTRLTVL.

As regards this clonotype: One end of the junction varies from germline; a read error may be responsible. The rearrangement uses TRBV15 and TRBJ2-7, with a possible D match to TRBD1 (6 bases). The CDR3 loop spans 13 amino acids. Germline CDR1 LNHNV, CDR2 YYDKDF (reference sequence). In DNA form, the CDR3 reads TGCGCCAGCAGCCAAGCAGGGGCCTACGAGCAGTACTTC. It translates to CASSQAGAYEQYF.

This chain uses TRBV10-3 with TRBJ2-3; TRBD1 matches at 7 bases. Germline CDR1 reads ENHRY; CDR2 reads SYGVKD. The trim removed 10 bases at V and 6 bases at J, leaving 10 bases unmatched. This CDR3 has 13 amino acids. CDR3 loop: CATSGTVIDTQYF. CDR3 DNA: TGTGCCACCTCGGGGACAGTAATCGATACGCAGTATTTT.

This chain uses TRBV5-1 with TRBJ1-1; D is unclear. This CDR3 contains 13 residues. Trimming took off 4 bases at V and 6 bases at J, with 13 bases between the two ends. Germline V gene lookup returns CDR1 SGHRS and CDR2 YFSETQ. The CDR3 reads CASSPGLRAEAFF. CDR3 bases: TGCGCCAGCAGCCCGGGTTTGCGCGCTGAAGCTTTCTTT. The whole variable domain, remainder taken from reference TRBV5-1 and TRBJ1-1, is KAGVTQTPRYLIKTRGQQVTLSCSPISGHRSVSWYQQTPGQGLQFLFEYFSETQRNKGNFPGRFSGRQFSNSRSEMNVSTLELGDSALYLCASSPGLRAEAFFGQGTRLTVV.

This clonotype was recorded at least ten times. The chain has TRBV15 and TRBJ2-6; D uncertain. The V gene lost 0 bases and the J gene lost 0 bases, with 6 bases spanning the gap. Germline V gives CDR1 LNHNV, CDR2 YYDKDF (reference sequence). CDR3 length: 16 amino acids. The CDR3 region is CATSREKGSGANVLTF. The CDR3 bases are TGTGCCACCAGCAGAGAGAAAGGCTCTGGGGCCAACGTCCTGACTTTC.

The table lists this clonotype with many counts. The rearrangement joins TRBV5-1 to TRBJ1-1, with a weak D call TRBD1 (5 bases). This CDR3 has 15 residues. Germline CDR1 is SGHRS and CDR2 is YFSETQ. Trimming removed 4 bases at V and 1 base at J, with 14 bases between. CDR3 amino acids: CASSPSGGPNTEAFF. The DNA for the CDR3 is TGCGCCAGCAGCCCCTCGGGGGGACCGAACACTGAAGCTTTCTTT.

The chain combines TRBV5-5 with TRBJ2-3; D is ambiguous. V was clipped by 0 bases and J by 6 bases, with 2 bases between them. CDR1 is SGHKS, CDR2 YYEKEE, per germline (reference sequence). This CDR3 contains 11 residues. As DNA, the CDR3 is TGTGCCAGCAGCTTGGACGATACGCAGTATTTT. It encodes CASSLDDTQYF.

This clonotype was seen more than once but under ten times. The chain combines TRBV27 with TRBJ1-1, with D perhaps matching TRBD1 (5 bases). Trimming left V 8 bases short and J 1 base short, with 11 bases between. CDR1 is MNHEY, CDR2 SMNVEV, per germline (reference sequence). The CDR3 has 13 amino acids. The CDR3 protein is CASGAEENTEAFF. The CDR3 nucleotides are TGTGCCAGCGGGGCGGAGGAGAACACTGAAGCTTTCTTT.

DNA for the CDR3: TGCAGTGCTATTGGGACTAGTACCTACGAGCAGTACTTC. It is translated as CSAIGTSTYEQYF. V gene TRBV20-1 combines with J gene TRBJ2-7; 8 bases are shared with TRBD2. This CDR3 has 13 residues. CDR1 and CDR2 from the germline V gene are DFQATT and SNEGSKA (reference sequence). The V and J ends lost 4 bases and 2 bases, in that order; junction bases with no gene match: 4.

The rearrangement uses TRBV7-2 and TRBJ2-5, with a weak D call TRBD1 (6 bases). Trimming shortened V by 4 bases and J by 0 bases, and 12 bases separated the two germline ends. The CDR3 spans 15 residues. CDR1 and CDR2 from the germline V gene are SGHTA and FQGNSA. CDR3 coding DNA: TGTGCCAGCAGCTCCCATGGGGACAACCAAGAGACCCAGTACTTC. This sequence encodes CASSSHGDNQETQYF. The full variable domain, with the rest looked up from reference TRBV7-2 and TRBJ2-5, is GAGVSQSPSNKVTEKGKDVELRCDPISGHTALYWYRQSLGQGLEFLIYFQGNSAPDKSGLPSDRFSAERTGGSVSTLTIQRTQQEDSAVYLCASSSHGDNQETQYFGPGTRLLVL.

The rearrangement uses TRBV7-6 and TRBJ1-6, with unresolved D. The CDR3 runs 13 residues. Deletions cut 2 bases from V and 9 bases from J, with 8 bases between. Germline assignment: CDR1 SGHVS and CDR2 FNYEAQ. CDR3 protein: CASSLSFASPLHF. CDR3 nucleotide sequence: TGTGCCAGCAGCTTATCGTTCGCTTCACCCCTCCACTTT. Together with reference TRBV7-6 and TRBJ1-6, the CDR3 gives the full variable domain: GAGVSQSPRYKVTKRGQDVALRCDPISGHVSLYWYRQALGQGPEFLTYFNYEAQQDKSGLPNDRFSAERPEGSISTLTIQRTEQRDSAMYRCASSLSFASPLHFGNGTRLTVT.

V is TRBV24-1 and J is TRBJ2-1; weak D call: TRBD2 (6 bases). In germline, CDR1 is KGHDR, CDR2 SFDVKD. This CDR3 has 12 residues. Trimming removed 4 bases from V and 9 bases from J, with 9 bases in between. CDR3 loop: CATSDSGPEQFF. CDR3 bases: TGTGCCACCAGTGACAGCGGGCCTGAGCAGTTCTTC.